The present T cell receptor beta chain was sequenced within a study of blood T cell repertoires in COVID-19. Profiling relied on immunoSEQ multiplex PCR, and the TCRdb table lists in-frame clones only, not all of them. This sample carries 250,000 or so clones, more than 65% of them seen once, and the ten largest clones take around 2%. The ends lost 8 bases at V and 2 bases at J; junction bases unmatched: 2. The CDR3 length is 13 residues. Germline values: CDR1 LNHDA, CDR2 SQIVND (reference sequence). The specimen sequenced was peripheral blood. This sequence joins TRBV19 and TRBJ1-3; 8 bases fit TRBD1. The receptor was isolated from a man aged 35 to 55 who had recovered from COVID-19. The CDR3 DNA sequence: TGTGCCAGTTCACAGGGGGCTGGAAACACCATATATTTT. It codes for CASSQGAGNTIYF.